This TCR beta chain originates from a study of technical replicates of blood from several donors. The CDR3 length is 14 residues. Germline V lookup: CDR1 KGHSH, CDR2 LQKENI. J lost 2 bases, V lost 5 bases, and 4 bases had no gene match. Measured with immunoSEQ multiplex PCR; TCRdb has only the in-frame clones, and not every one. The sample includes 98,000 or so clones, nearly 97% seen only once; the top ten take more than 0.2%. Sequenced input: T cells isolated from PBMCs. V usage is TRBV18 and J usage is TRBJ2-5, with 8 positions matching TRBD1. This TCR was recovered from a human donor in good health. The CDR3 spells CASSERDRQETQYF. CDR3 bases: TGTGCCAGCTCAGAGAGGGACAGGCAAGAGACCCAGTACTTC.